Each of the 30 T cell receptor beta chains below was sequenced from the same sample in a study of CD8+CD57+ T cells in acquired aplastic anemia. TCR beta VDJ combinations and CDR3 sequences were profiled from genomic DNA. TCRdb reanalysed the reads using MiXCR and keeps one entry per CDR3 protein. The top ten clones hold around 0.82% of a sample with a few hundred thousand distinct CDR3 sequences, around 32% of them seen once. All sequencing subjects had displayed CD8+CD57+ cell expansion on flow cytometry. Sequencing used sorted CD4+, CD8+, or CD8+CD57+ T cells (not recorded which) from PBMCs. These receptors all come from a human donor with aplastic anemia.

V usage is TRBV2 and J usage is TRBJ2-7; D remains unclear. CDR1 and CDR2 from the germline V gene are SNHLY and FYNNEI. Trimming cost V 7 bases and J 7 bases, with 17 bases left between them. The CDR3 is 13 amino acids. CDR3 bases: TGTGCCAGCAATTTCCCGGGCCCTAAGGAGCAGTACTTC. As protein: CASNFPGPKEQYF.

This clonotype has ten or more counts. V gene TRBV7-2 combines with J gene TRBJ2-7; tentative D call: TRBD1 (6 bases). The CDR3 consists of 13 residues. The germline V gene encodes CDR1 SGHTA and CDR2 FQGNSA. V was shortened by 6 bases and J by 2 bases, with 11 bases between the two germline ends. Written as DNA, the CDR3 is TGTGCCAGCAGACCTCGGACAGCCTACGAGCAGTACTTC. Residues: CASRPRTAYEQYF.

This clonotype was detected only a few times. The V call is TRBV10-3, the J call TRBJ1-2; 9 bases align to TRBD1. Germline CDR1 and CDR2: ENHRY and SYGVKD. CDR3 length: 17 residues. The V gene end was trimmed by 10 bases and the J gene end by 8 bases; junction bases not matched to a gene: 23. This chain's CDR3 is CASVLKTPGTGRRGYTF. DNA of the CDR3: TGTGCCAGCGTCCTAAAAACGCCGGGGACAGGGAGACGGGGCTACACCTTC.

The chain has TRBV19 and TRBJ2-6; D is undetermined. This CDR3 has 17 amino acids. Germline V gene lookup returns CDR1 LNHDA and CDR2 SQIVND (reference sequence). V dropped 1 base and J dropped 0 bases, with 10 bases sitting between them. CDR3 residues: CASSIGPPGSGANVLTF. DNA for the CDR3: TGTGCCAGTAGTATAGGCCCGCCGGGCTCTGGGGCCAACGTCCTGACTTTC.

The chain has TRBV2 and TRBJ1-6; D possibly corresponds to TRBD1 (5 bases). V was cut by 5 bases and J by 7 bases, with 18 bases left in between. Germline CDR1 SNHLY, CDR2 FYNNEI. The CDR3 is made up of 16 amino acids. Here the CDR3 DNA reads TGTGCCAGCAGTTACTCGTGGACCTGGGGCAATTCACCCCTCCACTTT. Encoded protein: CASSYSWTWGNSPLHF. Full variable domain (missing parts from reference TRBV2 and TRBJ1-6): EPEVTQTPSHQVTQMGQEVILRCVPISNHLYFYWYRQILGQKVEFLVSFYNNEISEKSEIFDDQFSVERPDGSNFTLKIRSTKLEDSAMYFCASSYSWTWGNSPLHFGNGTRLTVT.

This clonotype was detected ten times or more. The V gene is TRBV2, the J gene TRBJ2-7; TRBD1 aligns across 8 bases. The CDR3 consists of 15 residues. Germline CDR1 reads SNHLY; CDR2 reads FYNNEI. The trim removed 5 bases at V and 0 bases at J, leaving 6 bases unmatched. CDR3 in amino acids: CASSPNRGSSYEQYF. The CDR3 DNA sequence: TGTGCCAGCAGTCCGAACAGGGGGAGCTCCTACGAGCAGTACTTC.

This clonotype was recorded many times. V usage is TRBV29-1 and J usage is TRBJ1-1; no clear D gene. The germline V gene has CDR1 SQVTM and CDR2 ANQGSEA. This CDR3 is 10 amino acids long. V was trimmed by 4 bases and J by 4 bases, leaving 4 bases between them. The CDR3 nucleotides read TGCAGCGTTGGGGTCACTGAAGCTTTCTTT. It yields the protein CSVGVTEAFF.

The chain carries TRBV2 and TRBJ2-7; D remains ambiguous. This CDR3 is built from 13 residues. Germline CDR1 SNHLY, CDR2 FYNNEI. Between the trimmed V and J ends, which lost 6 bases and 0 bases, there was a span of 9 bases. CDR3 protein: CASSPAYSYEQYF. In DNA form, the CDR3 reads TGTGCCAGCAGCCCAGCGTACTCCTACGAGCAGTACTTC.

The sample holds many counts of this clonotype. This chain connects TRBV7-6 to TRBJ1-2, with D hard to call. Per germline, CDR1 SGHVS and CDR2 FNYEAQ. The V end lost 5 bases, the J end lost 3 bases, and 13 bases lay between the germline ends. This CDR3 region has 14 residues. This CDR3 is CASSPRERDYGYTF. CDR3 sequence (DNA): TGTGCCAGCAGCCCCCGTGAGAGGGACTATGGCTACACCTTC.

This clonotype appeared a few times. The gene calls are TRBV6-2 or TRBV6-3 and TRBJ1-3; possibly TRBD1 for D (6 bases). This CDR3 comprises 16 residues. V lost 0 bases and J 2 bases, leaving 11 bases between the germline ends. Germline loops: CDR1 MNHEY, CDR2 SVGEGT. The CDR3 coding sequence is TGTGCCAGCAGTTACTCGCAGGGGAGCCCTGGAAACACCATATATTTT. This codes for CASSYSQGSPGNTIYF.

The chain carries TRBV2 and TRBJ2-2, with a possible D match to TRBD2 (6 bases). The CDR3 runs to 14 residues. Germline V gene lookup returns CDR1 SNHLY and CDR2 FYNNEI. The ends were cut back, 7 bases at V and 5 bases at J, with 14 bases in the middle. The CDR3 reads CASTGLKSTGELFF. CDR3 DNA: TGTGCCAGCACGGGACTTAAGAGTACCGGGGAGCTGTTTTTT.

The gene calls are TRBV29-1 and TRBJ2-2; no clear D. Germline V CDR1 and CDR2: SQVTM, ANQGSEA. CDR3 length equals 14 residues. V dropped 4 bases and J dropped 0 bases, with 9 bases sitting between them. The DNA of the CDR3 is TGCAGCGTTGCACGCACCTCGAACACCGGGGAGCTGTTTTTT. Translated, it gives CSVARTSNTGELFF.

V and J are TRBV20-1 and TRBJ2-1, with 8 nucleotides matching TRBD2. From germline, CDR1 is DFQATT and CDR2 SNEGSKA (reference sequence). Unmatched junction bases numbered 4, after V lost 3 bases and J lost 6 bases. The CDR3 runs to 13 residues. CDR3 DNA sequence: TGCAGTGCTAGTCCGGGGGGGGGCAATGAGCAGTTCTTC. Residues: CSASPGGGNEQFF.

This clonotype has only a few counts. This chain connects TRBV5-1 to TRBJ1-1; 7 bases fit TRBD1. Germline V gives CDR1 SGHRS, CDR2 YFSETQ. The CDR3 has 14 residues. The J segment lost 0 bases and the V segment lost 6 bases, leaving 5 bases of the junction unmatched. CDR3 nucleotide sequence: TGCGCCAGCAACCCACAGGGGATGAACACTGAAGCTTTCTTT. This encodes CASNPQGMNTEAFF.

The chain uses TRBV19 and TRBJ1-2; weak D call: TRBD1 (6 bases). Germline V gene lookup returns CDR1 LNHDA and CDR2 SQIVND (reference sequence). The CDR3 consists of 15 residues. The germline V and J ends were trimmed by 5 bases and 0 bases, with 13 bases remaining between them. CDR3 protein: CASSRTTGTNYGYTF. Written as DNA, the CDR3 is TGTGCCAGTAGTCGTACAACAGGGACTAACTATGGCTACACCTTC.

In its sample, this clonotype was seen many times. CDR3 region: CASSGDRGANYGYTF. The CDR3, as DNA: TGTGCCAGCAGTGGGGACAGGGGAGCAAACTATGGCTACACCTTC. This rearrangement joins TRBV25-1 to TRBJ1-2, with 10 positions matching TRBD1. The V gene end was trimmed by 4 bases and the J gene end by 2 bases; junction bases not matched to a gene: 4. The length of the CDR3 is 15 residues. From germline, CDR1 is MGHDK and CDR2 SYGVNS.

This clonotype came up many times. The chain uses TRBV5-1 and TRBJ1-2, with D unresolved. Germline-derived CDR1 and CDR2 are SGHRS and YFSETQ. V was shortened by 0 bases and J by 2 bases, with 5 bases between the two germline ends. This CDR3 has 13 residues. The CDR3 reads CASSLAANYGYTF. The CDR3 DNA follows: TGCGCCAGCAGCTTGGCTGCGAACTATGGCTACACCTTC.

The genes are TRBV7-3 and TRBJ2-2; a possible D gene is TRBD2 (5 bases). The length of the CDR3 is 16 residues. Per the germline V gene, CDR1 is SGHTA and CDR2 is FQGTGA. Trimming took off 6 bases at V and 2 bases at J, with 16 bases between the two ends. CDR3 DNA: TGTGCCAGCAGTCAAACCCGAGACTATAACACCGGGGAGCTGTTTTTT. The encoded protein is CASSQTRDYNTGELFF.

The chain carries TRBV10-1 and TRBJ2-5, with D unresolved. Germline assignment: CDR1 WNHNN and CDR2 SYGVQD (reference sequence). Trimming pared 7 bases from V and 5 bases from J, leaving 26 bases between. The CDR3 has 17 amino acids. The CDR3 here is CASNLKSRYRVRETQYF. CDR3 coding DNA: TGCGCCAGCAACCTGAAGTCCAGGTACCGCGTGAGGGAGACCCAGTACTTC.

Turning to this clonotype: With a much larger clone just one base away, this may be a read error. This chain links TRBV20-1 with TRBJ1-2, with 9 bases fitting TRBD1. The J segment lost 6 bases and the V segment lost 6 bases, leaving 11 bases of the junction unmatched. The germline gives CDR1 DFQATT, CDR2 SNEGSKA (reference sequence). The CDR3 has 14 residues. Written as DNA, the CDR3 is TGCAGTGCGTATCTCGGGGACAGGGAAAATGGCTACACCTTC. Protein: CSAYLGDRENGYTF.

Remarks on this clonotype: The germline gene is not matched at one end of the junction; a read error may be the cause. V gene TRBV4-1 combines with J gene TRBJ2-7; 12 bases line up with TRBD2. CDR1 MGHRA and CDR2 YSYEKL come from the germline V gene. This CDR3 is built from 19 residues. The chain's CDR3 is CASSKETGTSGSRAYEQYF. CDR3 coding DNA: TGCGCCAGCAGCAAAGAGACCGGGACTAGCGGGTCAAGAGCCTACGAGCAGTACTTC.

This chain joins TRBV19 and TRBJ1-3; D unresolved. The ends were cut back, 3 bases at V and 3 bases at J, with 3 bases in the middle. The CDR3 runs to 12 residues. Germline loops: CDR1 LNHDA, CDR2 SQIVND (reference sequence). The CDR3 loop reads CASSILGNTIYF. CDR3 sequence (DNA): TGTGCCAGTAGTATCCTTGGAAACACCATATATTTT.

This clonotype showed up just once. The chain employs TRBV25-1 and TRBJ2-7; TRBD1 matches at 7 bases. J was trimmed by 10 bases and V by 8 bases; bases with no gene match: 14. The CDR3 is 13 residues long. Germline V gives CDR1 MGHDK, CDR2 SYGVNS. DNA of the CDR3: TGTGCCAGCTCAGGCGACAGGGCGGGTGATCAGTACTTC. This sequence encodes CASSGDRAGDQYF.

The chain carries TRBV24-1 and TRBJ2-1; 8 positions agree with TRBD2. The CDR3 spans 17 residues. V dropped 1 base and J dropped 1; count of bases not matched to a gene: 5. Per germline, CDR1 KGHDR and CDR2 SFDVKD. CDR3 sequence reads: CATSDFGGVGSYNEQFF. In DNA form, the CDR3 reads TGTGCCACCAGTGATTTCGGGGGGGTCGGATCCTACAATGAGCAGTTCTTC.

The gene calls are TRBV7-6 and TRBJ2-2; D unclear. The CDR3 sequence is 15 residues long. The V gene lost 5 bases and the J gene lost 6 bases, with 16 bases spanning the gap. Germline CDR1 reads SGHVS; CDR2 reads FNYEAQ. The CDR3 sequence is CASSPGLLDPGELFF. DNA of the CDR3: TGTGCCAGCAGCCCCGGGTTATTGGATCCCGGGGAGCTGTTTTTT.

About this clonotype itself: Relative to the germline gene, one junction end is altered; a read error may explain this. The chain is built from TRBV27 and TRBJ2-7; no definite D call. CDR1 MNHEY and CDR2 SMNVEV come from the germline V gene (reference sequence). This CDR3 contains 11 residues. This CDR3 is CASSPDGCVCF. CDR3 coding DNA: TGTGCCAGCAGTCCAGACGGATGTGTTTGCTTC.

This clonotype occurred many times. CDR3 DNA: TGCAGTGCTAGAGAGGGACCTCTACCACCCCTCCACTTT. Its protein product is CSAREGPLPPLHF. The chain uses TRBV20-1 and TRBJ1-6, with D maybe TRBD1 (5 bases). Germline loops: CDR1 DFQATT, CDR2 SNEGSKA (reference sequence). V lost 0 bases, J lost 11 bases, and 11 bases lay in between. CDR3 length equals 13 residues.

The chain couples TRBV24-1 to TRBJ1-1; D gene ambiguous. Germline assignment: CDR1 KGHDR and CDR2 SFDVKD. V shed 9 bases and J shed 10 bases, with 20 bases lying between them. This CDR3 has 13 amino acids. In DNA, the CDR3 is TGTGCCACCGGGCCTCGGGTTTGGATAGGAGCTTTCTTT. Translated: CATGPRVWIGAFF.

The rearrangement joins TRBV7-6 to TRBJ2-7; D gene uncertain. This CDR3 has 9 amino acids. With 1 base removed from V and 9 bases from J, the gap between germline ends came to 1 base. Germline V CDR1 and CDR2: SGHVS, FNYEAQ. Written as DNA, the CDR3 is TGTGCCAGCAGCTTAGGGCAGTACTTC. It translates to CASSLGQYF.

Note on this clonotype: A much larger clone differs from this one at a single base, so this may be a read error. J is TRBJ2-1 and V is TRBV2, with D unclear. The CDR3 length is 13 residues. CDR1 is SNHLY and CDR2 is FYNNEI in the germline V gene. Trimming removed 3 bases from V and 7 bases from J, with 10 bases in between. CDR3 amino acids: CASSDLEWNEQFF. DNA for the CDR3: TGTGCCAGCAGTGATCTGGAGTGGAATGAGCAGTTCTTC.